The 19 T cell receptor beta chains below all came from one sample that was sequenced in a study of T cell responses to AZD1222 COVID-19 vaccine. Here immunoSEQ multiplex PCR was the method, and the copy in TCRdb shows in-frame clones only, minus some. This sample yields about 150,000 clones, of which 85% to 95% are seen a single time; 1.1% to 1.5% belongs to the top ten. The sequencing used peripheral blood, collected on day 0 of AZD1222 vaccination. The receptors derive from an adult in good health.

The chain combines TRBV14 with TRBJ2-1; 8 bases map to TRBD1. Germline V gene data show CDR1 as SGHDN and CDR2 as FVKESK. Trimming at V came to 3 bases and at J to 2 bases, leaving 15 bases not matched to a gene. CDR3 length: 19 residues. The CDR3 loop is CASSHPRGGGTGPYNEQFF. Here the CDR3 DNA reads TGTGCCAGCAGCCACCCGAGGGGTGGAGGGACAGGCCCCTACAATGAGCAGTTCTTC.

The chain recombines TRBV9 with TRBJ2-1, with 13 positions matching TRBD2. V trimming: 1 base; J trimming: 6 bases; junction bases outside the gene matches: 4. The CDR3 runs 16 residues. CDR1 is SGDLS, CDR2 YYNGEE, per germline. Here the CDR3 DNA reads TGTGCCAGCAGCGTATTCGGACTAGCGGGAGCCAATGAGCAGTTCTTC. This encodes CASSVFGLAGANEQFF.

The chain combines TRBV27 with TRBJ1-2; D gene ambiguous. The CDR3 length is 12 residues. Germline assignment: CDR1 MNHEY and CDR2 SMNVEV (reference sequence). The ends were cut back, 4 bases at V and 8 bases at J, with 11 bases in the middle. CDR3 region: CASSSPVGGYTF. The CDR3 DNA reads TGTGCCAGCAGTTCACCCGTGGGGGGCTACACCTTC.

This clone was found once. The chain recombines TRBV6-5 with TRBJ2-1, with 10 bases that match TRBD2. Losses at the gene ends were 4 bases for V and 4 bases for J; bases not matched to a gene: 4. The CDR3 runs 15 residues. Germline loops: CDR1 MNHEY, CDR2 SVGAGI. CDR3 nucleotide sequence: TGTGCCAGCAGTTCAACTAGCGGGGAGTACAATGAGCAGTTCTTC. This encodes CASSSTSGEYNEQFF.

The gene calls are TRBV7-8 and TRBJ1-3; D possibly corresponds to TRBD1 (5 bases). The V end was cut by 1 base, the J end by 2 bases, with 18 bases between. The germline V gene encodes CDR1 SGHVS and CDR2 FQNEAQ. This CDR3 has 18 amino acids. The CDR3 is CASSLVGPTAFAGNTIYF. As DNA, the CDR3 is TGTGCCAGCAGCTTAGTTGGCCCGACAGCCTTCGCTGGAAACACCATATATTTT.

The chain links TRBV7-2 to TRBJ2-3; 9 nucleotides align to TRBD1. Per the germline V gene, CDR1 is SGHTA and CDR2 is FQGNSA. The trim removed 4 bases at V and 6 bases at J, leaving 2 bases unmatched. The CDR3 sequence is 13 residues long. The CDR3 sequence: CASSYRGLDTQYF. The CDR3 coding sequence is TGTGCCAGCAGCTACAGGGGGCTGGATACGCAGTATTTT.

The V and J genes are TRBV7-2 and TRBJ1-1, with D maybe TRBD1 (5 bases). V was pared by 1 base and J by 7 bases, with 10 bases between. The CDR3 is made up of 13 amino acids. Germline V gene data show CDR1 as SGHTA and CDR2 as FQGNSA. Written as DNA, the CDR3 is TGTGCCAGCAGCTTAGAGTACAGGAATGAAGCTTTCTTT. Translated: CASSLEYRNEAFF.

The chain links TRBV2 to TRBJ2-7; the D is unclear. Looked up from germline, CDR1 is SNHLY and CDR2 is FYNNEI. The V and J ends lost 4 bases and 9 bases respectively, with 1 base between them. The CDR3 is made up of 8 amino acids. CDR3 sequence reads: CASSGQYF. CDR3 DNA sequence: TGTGCCAGCAGTGGGCAGTACTTC. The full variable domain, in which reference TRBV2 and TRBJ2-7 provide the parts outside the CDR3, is EPEVTQTPSHQVTQMGQEVILRCVPISNHLYFYWYRQILGQKVEFLVSFYNNEISEKSEIFDDQFSVERPDGSNFTLKIRSTKLEDSAMYFCASSGQYFGPGTRLTVT.

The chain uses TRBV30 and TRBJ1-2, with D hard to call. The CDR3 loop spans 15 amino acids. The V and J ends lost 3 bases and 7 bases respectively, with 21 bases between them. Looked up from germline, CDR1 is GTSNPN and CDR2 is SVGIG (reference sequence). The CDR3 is CAWSQTTDSRFGYTF. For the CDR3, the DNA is TGTGCCTGGAGCCAGACCACGGATAGTAGGTTTGGCTACACCTTC.

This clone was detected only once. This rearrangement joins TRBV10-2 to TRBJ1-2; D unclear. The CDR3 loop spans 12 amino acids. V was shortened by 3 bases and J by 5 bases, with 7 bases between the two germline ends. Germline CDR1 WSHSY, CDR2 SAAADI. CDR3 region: CASSDGRYGYTF. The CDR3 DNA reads TGCGCCAGCAGTGACGGCCGGTATGGCTACACCTTC.

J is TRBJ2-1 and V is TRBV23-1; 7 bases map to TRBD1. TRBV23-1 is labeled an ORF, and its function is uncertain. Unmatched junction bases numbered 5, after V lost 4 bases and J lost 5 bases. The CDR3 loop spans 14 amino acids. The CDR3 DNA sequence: TGCGCCAGCAGTCCCGGGACAGCCAACAATGAGCAGTTCTTC. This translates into CASSPGTANNEQFF.

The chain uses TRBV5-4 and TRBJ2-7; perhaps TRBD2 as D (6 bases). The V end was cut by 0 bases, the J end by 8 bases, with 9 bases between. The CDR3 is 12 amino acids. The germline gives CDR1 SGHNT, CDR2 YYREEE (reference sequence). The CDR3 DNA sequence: TGTGCCAGCAGCTTGGATGGGGGGAAGCAGTACTTC. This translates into CASSLDGGKQYF.

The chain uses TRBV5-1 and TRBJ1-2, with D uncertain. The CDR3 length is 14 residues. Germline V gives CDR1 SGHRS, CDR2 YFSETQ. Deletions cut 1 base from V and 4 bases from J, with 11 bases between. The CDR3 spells CASSLSGGIYGYTF. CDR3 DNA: TGCGCCAGCAGCTTGAGCGGAGGGATCTATGGCTACACCTTC. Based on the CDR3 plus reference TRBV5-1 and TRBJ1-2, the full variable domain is KAGVTQTPRYLIKTRGQQVTLSCSPISGHRSVSWYQQTPGQGLQFLFEYFSETQRNKGNFPGRFSGRQFSNSRSEMNVSTLELGDSALYLCASSLSGGIYGYTFGSGTRLTVV.

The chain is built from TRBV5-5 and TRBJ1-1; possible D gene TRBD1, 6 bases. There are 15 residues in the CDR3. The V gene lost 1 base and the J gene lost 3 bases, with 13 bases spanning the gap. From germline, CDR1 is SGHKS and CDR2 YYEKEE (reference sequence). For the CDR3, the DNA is TGTGCCAGCAGCTTGCGGGGGCCAGGGGACACTGAAGCTTTCTTT. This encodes CASSLRGPGDTEAFF.

The CDR3 nucleotides are TGTGCCTGGAGCGCTACAGGGGGCGGGGAGCTGTTTTTT. This sequence encodes CAWSATGGGELFF. J is TRBJ2-2 and V is TRBV30, with 8 bases identical to TRBD1. Germline loops: CDR1 GTSNPN, CDR2 SVGIG (reference sequence). Trimming at V came to 3 bases and at J to 7 bases, leaving 4 bases not matched to a gene. CDR3 length: 13 amino acids.

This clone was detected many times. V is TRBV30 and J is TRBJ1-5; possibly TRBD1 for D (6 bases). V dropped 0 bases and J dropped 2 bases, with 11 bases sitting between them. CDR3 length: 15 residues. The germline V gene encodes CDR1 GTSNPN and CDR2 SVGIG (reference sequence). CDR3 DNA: TGTGCCTGGAGTGTGGGGGGCGGCGGCAATCAGCCCCAGCATTTT. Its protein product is CAWSVGGGGNQPQHF.

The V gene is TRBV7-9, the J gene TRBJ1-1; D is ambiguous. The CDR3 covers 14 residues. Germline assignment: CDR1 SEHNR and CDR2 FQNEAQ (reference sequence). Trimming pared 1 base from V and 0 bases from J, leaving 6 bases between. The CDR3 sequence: CASSLVSMNTEAFF. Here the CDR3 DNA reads TGTGCCAGCAGCTTAGTCTCCATGAACACTGAAGCTTTCTTT.

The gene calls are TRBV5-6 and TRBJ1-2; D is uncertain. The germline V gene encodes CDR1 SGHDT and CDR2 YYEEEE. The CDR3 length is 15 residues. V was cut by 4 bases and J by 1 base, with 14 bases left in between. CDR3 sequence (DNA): TGTGCCAGCAGCCCGCTGACGGCTGATAACTATGGCTACACCTTC. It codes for CASSPLTADNYGYTF.

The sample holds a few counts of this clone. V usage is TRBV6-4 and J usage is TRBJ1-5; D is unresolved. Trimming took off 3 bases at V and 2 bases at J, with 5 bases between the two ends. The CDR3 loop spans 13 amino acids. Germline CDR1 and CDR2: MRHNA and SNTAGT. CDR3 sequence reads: CASSEGRNQPQHF. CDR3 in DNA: TGTGCCAGCAGTGAAGGACGCAATCAGCCCCAGCATTTT.